This T cell receptor (beta chain) was obtained from a study of T cell repertoires in cytomegalovirus infection. For the study at large: Recently identified HLA-C-restricted and well-studied HLA-B-restricted CMV epitopes were used. A matching HLA type, together with CMV infection, was signaled by public TCR beta signatures.

A few counts support this clonotype. Its antigen remains unknown. This CDR3 region has 14 residues. Germline V gene lookup returns CDR1 SEHNR and CDR2 FQNEAQ (reference sequence). V trimming: 5 bases; J trimming: 1 base; junction bases outside the gene matches: 4. TCRdb called the reads again in MiXCR, with one record for every CDR3 protein. Among hundreds of thousands of distinct CDR3 sequences, less than 40% were seen once, and the ten largest hold over 12%. Study-wide points: HLA-C-restricted CMV clonotypes gave the most frequent clonotype in two of eight donors.

The source of this sequence is a human donor in good health (CMV status not recorded). Some clones in this sample may be carry-over from other donors' samples. The sample was cultured CD8+ T cells from PBMCs, taken from culture after CMV antigen stimulation. The chain uses TRBV7-9 and TRBJ1-1, with 7 bases fitting TRBD1. Written as DNA, the CDR3 is TGTGCCAGCAGCGACAGGGACCCGAACACTGAAGCTTTCTTT. This gives the protein CASSDRDPNTEAFF.